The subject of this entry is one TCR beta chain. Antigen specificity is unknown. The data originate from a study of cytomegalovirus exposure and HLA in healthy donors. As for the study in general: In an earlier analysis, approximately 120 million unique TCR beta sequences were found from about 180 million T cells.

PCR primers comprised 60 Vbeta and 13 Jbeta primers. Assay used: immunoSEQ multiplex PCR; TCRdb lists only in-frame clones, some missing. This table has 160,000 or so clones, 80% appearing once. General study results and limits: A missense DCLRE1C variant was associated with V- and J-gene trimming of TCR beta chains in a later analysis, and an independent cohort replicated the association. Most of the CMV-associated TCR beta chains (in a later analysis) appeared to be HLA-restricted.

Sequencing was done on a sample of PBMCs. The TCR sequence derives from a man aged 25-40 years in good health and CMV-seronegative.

Written as DNA, the CDR3 is TGTGCCAGCAGCGCCACAGGGGGCAATGAGCAGTTCTTC. Amino acid sequence: CASSATGGNEQFF. This chain connects TRBV9 to TRBJ2-1; 8 bases are a match to TRBD1. The J segment lost 6 bases and the V segment lost 3 bases, leaving 2 bases of the junction unmatched. This CDR3 comprises 13 residues. CDR1 is SGDLS and CDR2 is YYNGEE in the germline V gene.